In its sample, the clone carrying this T cell receptor (beta chain) was seen a few times. This CDR3 comprises 13 residues. Germline-derived CDR1 and CDR2 are SGHTA and FQGNSA. Trimming left V 2 bases short and J 7 bases short, with 12 bases between. These data are taken from a study of blood T cells in healthy people across ages. The second PCR ran about 6 to 12 cycles with a sample-barcoded 5' primer and J-beta primers. Tags on each cDNA molecule came from a template-switch adaptor with 12 random nucleotides. TCRdb redid the calling of the 5' RACE reads with MiXCR, one entry per CDR3 protein. The table lists 650,000 to 800,000 distinct CDR3 sequences, 40% to 50% of them singletons, with about 19% in the top ten.

This clonotype was sampled from a man aged 55 to 70 in good health. This chain links TRBV7-2 with TRBJ2-7; the D gene is possibly TRBD1 (6 bases). Sample: blood. CDR3 region: CASSLKGVKEQYF. Written as DNA, the CDR3 is TGTGCCAGCAGCTTAAAGGGGGTCAAAGAGCAGTACTTC.